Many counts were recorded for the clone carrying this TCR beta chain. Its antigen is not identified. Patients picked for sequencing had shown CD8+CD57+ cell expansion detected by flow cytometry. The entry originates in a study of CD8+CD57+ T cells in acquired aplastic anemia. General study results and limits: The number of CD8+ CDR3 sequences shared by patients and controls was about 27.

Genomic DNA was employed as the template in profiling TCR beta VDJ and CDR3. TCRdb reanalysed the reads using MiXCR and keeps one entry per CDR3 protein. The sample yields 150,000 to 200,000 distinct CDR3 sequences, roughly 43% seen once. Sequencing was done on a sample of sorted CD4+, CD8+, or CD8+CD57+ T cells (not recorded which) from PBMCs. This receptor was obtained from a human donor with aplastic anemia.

The CDR3 reads CASSLARLLAGTNNEQFF. CDR3 sequence (DNA): TGTGCCAGCAGCTTAGCGCGCTTACTAGCGGGCACCAACAATGAGCAGTTCTTC. The chain combines TRBV11-1 with TRBJ2-1; 9 bases align to TRBD2. V gave up 0 bases and J gave up 5 bases; unmatched junction bases: 11. The CDR3 covers 18 residues. Germline V CDR1 and CDR2: SGHAT, FQDESV (reference sequence).